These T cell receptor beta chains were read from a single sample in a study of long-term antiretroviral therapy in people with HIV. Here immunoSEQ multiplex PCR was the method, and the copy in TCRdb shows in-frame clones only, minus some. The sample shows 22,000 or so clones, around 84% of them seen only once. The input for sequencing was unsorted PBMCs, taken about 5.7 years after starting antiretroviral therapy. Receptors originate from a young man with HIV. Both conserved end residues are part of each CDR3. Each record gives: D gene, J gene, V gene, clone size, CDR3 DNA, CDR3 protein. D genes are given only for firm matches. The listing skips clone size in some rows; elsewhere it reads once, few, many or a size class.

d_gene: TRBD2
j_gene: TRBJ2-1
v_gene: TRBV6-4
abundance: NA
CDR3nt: TGTGCCAGCAGTGTGACTAGCGTCCCATACAATGAGCAGTTCTTC
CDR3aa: CASSVTSVPYNEQFF

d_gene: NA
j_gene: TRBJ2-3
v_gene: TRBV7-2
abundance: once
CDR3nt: TGTGCCATAGCTGAAGTCACAGATACGCAGTATTTT
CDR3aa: CAIAEVTDTQYF

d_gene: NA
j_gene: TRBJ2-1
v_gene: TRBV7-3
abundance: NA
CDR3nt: TGTGCCAGCAGCTTATCTTCTAGCCCCGGCCGGAGTGAGCAGTTCTTC
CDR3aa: CASSLSSSPGRSEQFF

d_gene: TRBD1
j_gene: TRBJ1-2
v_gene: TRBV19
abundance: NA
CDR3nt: TGTGCCTCCTACCCGAGGGGGTGGACAGGGGCTAACTATGGCTACACCTTC
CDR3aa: CASYPRGWTGANYGYTF

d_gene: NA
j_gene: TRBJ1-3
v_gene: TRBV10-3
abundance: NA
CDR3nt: TGTGCCATCAGTGATTCCCGAACCGCGGTTGGAAACACCATATATTTT
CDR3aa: CAISDSRTAVGNTIYF

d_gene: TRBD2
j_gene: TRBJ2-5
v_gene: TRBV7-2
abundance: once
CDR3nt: TGTGCCAGCAGCTTAGAAGGGCTGGGAGGGCCCCAGGGGACCCAGTACTTC
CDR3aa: CASSLEGLGGPQGTQYF

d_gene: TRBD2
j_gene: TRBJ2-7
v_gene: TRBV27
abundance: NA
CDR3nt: TGTGCCAGCAGCAAGAAGCGGGAGGGGAGGGAGCAGTACTTC
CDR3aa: CASSKKREGREQYF

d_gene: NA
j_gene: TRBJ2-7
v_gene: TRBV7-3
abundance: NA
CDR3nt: TGTGCCAGCAGCTTAGGGGCGGCCCCCGAGCAGTACTTC
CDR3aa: CASSLGAAPEQYF

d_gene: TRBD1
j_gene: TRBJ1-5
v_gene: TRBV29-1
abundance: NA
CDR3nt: TGCAGCGTGGGACAGGGTGGGGATCAGCCCCAGCATTTT
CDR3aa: CSVGQGGDQPQHF

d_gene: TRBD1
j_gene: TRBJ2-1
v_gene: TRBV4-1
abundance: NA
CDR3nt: TGCGCCAGCAGCCATGGACAGGGGGCCTACAATGAGCAGTTCTTC
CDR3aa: CASSHGQGAYNEQFF

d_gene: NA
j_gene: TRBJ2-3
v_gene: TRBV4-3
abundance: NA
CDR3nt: TGCGCCAGCAGCCAGGCTCCCGGGACGGGATTCACAGATACGCAGTATTTT
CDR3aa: CASSQAPGTGFTDTQYF

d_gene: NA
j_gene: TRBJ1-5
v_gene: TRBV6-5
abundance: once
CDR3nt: TGTGCCAGCAGTCGGGACCCGGGGAGCAATCAGCCCCAGCATTTT
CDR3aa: CASSRDPGSNQPQHF

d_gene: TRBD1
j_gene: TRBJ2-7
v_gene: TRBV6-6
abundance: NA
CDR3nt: TGTGCCAGCAGTTACACACCGGGACAGGGGGAAGACGAGCAGTACTTC
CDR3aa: CASSYTPGQGEDEQYF

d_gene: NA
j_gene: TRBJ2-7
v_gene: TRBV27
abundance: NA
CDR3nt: TGTGCCAGCAGTTTCGGAACCACCTACGAGCAGTACTTC
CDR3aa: CASSFGTTYEQYF

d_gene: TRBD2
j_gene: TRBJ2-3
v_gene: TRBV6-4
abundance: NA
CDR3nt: TGTGCCAGCAGTGACCATTCTAGCGGGAGGACAGATACGCAGTATTTT
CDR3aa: CASSDHSSGRTDTQYF

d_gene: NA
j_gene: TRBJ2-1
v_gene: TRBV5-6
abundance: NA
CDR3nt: TGTGCCAGCAGCTTGAAAGCAGGGGACTCCTACAATGAGCAGTTCTTC
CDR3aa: CASSLKAGDSYNEQFF

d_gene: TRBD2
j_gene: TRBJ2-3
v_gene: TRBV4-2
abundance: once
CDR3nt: TGTGCCAGCAGCCAAGATCGACTAGCGACAGATACGCAGTATTTT
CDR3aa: CASSQDRLATDTQYF

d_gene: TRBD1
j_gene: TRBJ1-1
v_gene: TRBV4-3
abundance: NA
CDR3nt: TGCGCCAGCAGCCAAGAACGAACAGGGGGCGCCTCTGAAGCTTTCTTT
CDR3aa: CASSQERTGGASEAFF

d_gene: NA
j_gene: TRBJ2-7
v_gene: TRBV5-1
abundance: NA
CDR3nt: TGCGCCAGCAGCTTGGAGGAGAGCTCCAACTACGAGCAGTACTTC
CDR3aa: CASSLEESSNYEQYF

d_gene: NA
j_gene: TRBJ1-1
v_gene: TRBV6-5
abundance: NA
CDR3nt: TGTGCCACCCAACCCGCGGGGGCAGGGACTGAAGCTTTCTTT
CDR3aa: CATQPAGAGTEAFF

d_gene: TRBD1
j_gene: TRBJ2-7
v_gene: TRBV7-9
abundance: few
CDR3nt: TGTGCCAGCAGTTCCGGGACAGGGGGGTACGAGCAGTACTTC
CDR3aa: CASSSGTGGYEQYF

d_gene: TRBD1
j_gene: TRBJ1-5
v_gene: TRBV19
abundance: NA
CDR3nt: TGTGCCAGTAGTATCAGGGGGAATCAGCCCCAGCATTTT
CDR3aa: CASSIRGNQPQHF

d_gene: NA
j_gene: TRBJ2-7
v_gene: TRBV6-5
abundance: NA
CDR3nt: TGTGCCAGCAGTTACCAGTTTTACGAGCAGTACTTC
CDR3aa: CASSYQFYEQYF